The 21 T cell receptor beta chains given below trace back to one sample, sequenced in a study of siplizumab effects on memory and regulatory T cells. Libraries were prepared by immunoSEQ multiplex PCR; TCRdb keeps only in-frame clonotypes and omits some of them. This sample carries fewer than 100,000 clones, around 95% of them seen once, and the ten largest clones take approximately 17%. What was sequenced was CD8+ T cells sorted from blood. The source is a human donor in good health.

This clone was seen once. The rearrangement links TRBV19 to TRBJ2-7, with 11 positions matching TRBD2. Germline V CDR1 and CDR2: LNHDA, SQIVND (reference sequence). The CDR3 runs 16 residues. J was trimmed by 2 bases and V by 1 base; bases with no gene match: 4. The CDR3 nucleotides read TGTGCCAGTAGTATAGTGCTAGCGGGAGGAGCCTACGAGCAGTACTTC. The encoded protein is CASSIVLAGGAYEQYF.

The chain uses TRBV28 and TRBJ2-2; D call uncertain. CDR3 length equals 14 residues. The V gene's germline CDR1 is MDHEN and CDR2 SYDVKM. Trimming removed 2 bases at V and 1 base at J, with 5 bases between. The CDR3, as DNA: TGTGCCAGCAGTTTAAATGGGAACACCGGGGAGCTGTTTTTT. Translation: CASSLNGNTGELFF.

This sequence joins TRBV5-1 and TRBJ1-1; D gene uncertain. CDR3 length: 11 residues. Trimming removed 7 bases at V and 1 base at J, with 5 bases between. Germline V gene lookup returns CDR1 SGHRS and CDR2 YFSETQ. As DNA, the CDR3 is TGCGCCAGCTCCAGGAACACTGAAGCTTTCTTT. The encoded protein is CASSRNTEAFF.

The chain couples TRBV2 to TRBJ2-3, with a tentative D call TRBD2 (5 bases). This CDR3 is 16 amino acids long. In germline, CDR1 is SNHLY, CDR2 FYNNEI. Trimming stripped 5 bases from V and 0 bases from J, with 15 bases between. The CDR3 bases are TGTGCCAGCAGTCGGCGAGGGATGAGAAGCACAGATACGCAGTATTTT. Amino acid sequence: CASSRRGMRSTDTQYF.

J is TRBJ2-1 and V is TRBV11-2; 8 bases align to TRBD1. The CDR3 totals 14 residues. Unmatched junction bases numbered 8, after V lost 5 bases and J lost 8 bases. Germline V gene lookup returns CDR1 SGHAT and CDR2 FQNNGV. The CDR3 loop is CASSPMDRVDEQFF. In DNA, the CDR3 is TGTGCCAGCAGCCCTATGGACAGGGTGGATGAGCAGTTCTTC.

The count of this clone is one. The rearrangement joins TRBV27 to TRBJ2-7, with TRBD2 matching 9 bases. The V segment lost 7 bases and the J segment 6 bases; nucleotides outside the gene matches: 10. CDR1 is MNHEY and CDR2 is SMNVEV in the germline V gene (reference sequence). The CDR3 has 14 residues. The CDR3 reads CASNSAGGGGEQYF. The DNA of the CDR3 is TGTGCCAGCAACAGCGCGGGAGGGGGCGGCGAGCAGTACTTC.

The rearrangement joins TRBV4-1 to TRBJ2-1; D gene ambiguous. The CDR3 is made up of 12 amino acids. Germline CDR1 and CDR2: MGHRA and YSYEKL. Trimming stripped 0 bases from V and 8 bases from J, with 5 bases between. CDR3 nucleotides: TGCGCCAGCAGCCAAGAGGGCGATGAGCAGTTCTTC. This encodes CASSQEGDEQFF.

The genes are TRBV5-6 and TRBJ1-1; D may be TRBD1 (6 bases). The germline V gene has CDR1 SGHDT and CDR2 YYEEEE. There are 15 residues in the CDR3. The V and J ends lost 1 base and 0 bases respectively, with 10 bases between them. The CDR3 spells CASSLSAGVNTEAFF. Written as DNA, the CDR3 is TGTGCCAGCAGCTTGTCGGCAGGGGTGAACACTGAAGCTTTCTTT. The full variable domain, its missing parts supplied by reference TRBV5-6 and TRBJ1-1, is DAGVTQSPTHLIKTRGQQVTLRCSPKSGHDTVSWYQQALGQGPQFIFQYYEEEERQRGNFPDRFSGHQFPNYSSELNVNALLLGDSALYLCASSLSAGVNTEAFFGQGTRLTVV.

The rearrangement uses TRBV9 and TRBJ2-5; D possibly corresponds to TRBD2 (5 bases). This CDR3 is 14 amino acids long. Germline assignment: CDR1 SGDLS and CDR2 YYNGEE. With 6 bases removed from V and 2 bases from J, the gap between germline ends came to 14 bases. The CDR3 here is CASTGSGTQETQYF. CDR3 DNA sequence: TGTGCCAGCACCGGAAGCGGAACGCAAGAGACCCAGTACTTC.

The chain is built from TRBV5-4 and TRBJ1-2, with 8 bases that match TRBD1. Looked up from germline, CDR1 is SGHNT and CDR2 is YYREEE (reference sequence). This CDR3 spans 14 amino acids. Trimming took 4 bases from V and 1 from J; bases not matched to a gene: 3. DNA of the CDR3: TGTGCCAGCAGCCAGGGGGCCTTTAACTATGGCTACACCTTC. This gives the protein CASSQGAFNYGYTF.

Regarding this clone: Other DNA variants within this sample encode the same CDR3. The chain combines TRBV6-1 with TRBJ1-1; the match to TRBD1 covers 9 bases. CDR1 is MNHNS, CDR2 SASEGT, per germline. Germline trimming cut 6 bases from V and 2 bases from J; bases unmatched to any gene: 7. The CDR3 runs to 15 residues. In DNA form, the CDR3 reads TGTGCCAGCAGGGATCGGGACAGGGTAAACACTGAAGCTTTCTTT. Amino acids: CASRDRDRVNTEAFF.

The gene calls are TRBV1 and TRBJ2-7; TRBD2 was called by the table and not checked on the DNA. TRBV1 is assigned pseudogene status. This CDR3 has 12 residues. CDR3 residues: CTSLPVAYEQYF. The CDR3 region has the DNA TGCACCAGCCTACCCGTGGCCTACGAGCAGTACTTC.

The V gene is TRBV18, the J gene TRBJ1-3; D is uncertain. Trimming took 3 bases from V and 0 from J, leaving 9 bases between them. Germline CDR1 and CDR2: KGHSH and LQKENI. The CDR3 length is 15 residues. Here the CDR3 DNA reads TGTGCCAGCTCACCGGACGGCCGCTCTGGAAACACCATATATTTT. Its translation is CASSPDGRSGNTIYF.

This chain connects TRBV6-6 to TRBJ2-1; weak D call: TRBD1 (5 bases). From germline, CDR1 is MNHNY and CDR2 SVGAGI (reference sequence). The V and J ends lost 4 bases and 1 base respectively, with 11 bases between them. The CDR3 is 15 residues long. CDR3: CASSSFQGSYNEQFF. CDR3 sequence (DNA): TGTGCCAGCAGTTCCTTTCAGGGTTCCTACAATGAGCAGTTCTTC.

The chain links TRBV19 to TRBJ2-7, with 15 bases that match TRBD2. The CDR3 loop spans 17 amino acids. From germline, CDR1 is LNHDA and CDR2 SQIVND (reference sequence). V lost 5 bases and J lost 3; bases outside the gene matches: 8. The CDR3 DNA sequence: TGTGCCAGTAGTCCGCCGGGACTAGCGGGAGGAAGCTACGAGCAGTACTTC. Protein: CASSPPGLAGGSYEQYF.

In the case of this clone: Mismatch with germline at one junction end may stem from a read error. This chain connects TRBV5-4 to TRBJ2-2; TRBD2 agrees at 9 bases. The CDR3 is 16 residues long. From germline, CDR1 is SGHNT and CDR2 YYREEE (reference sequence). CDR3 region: CASNLAGGLNTGELFF. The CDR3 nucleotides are TGTGCCAGCAACTTGGCGGGGGGGCTCAACACCGGGGAGCTGTTTTTT.

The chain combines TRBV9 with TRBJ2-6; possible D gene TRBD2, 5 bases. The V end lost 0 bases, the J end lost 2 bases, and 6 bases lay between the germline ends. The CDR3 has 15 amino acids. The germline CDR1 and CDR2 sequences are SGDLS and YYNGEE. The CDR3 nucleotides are TGTGCCAGCAGCGTAGCGAGGGCTGGGGCCAACGTCCTGACTTTC. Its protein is CASSVARAGANVLTF.

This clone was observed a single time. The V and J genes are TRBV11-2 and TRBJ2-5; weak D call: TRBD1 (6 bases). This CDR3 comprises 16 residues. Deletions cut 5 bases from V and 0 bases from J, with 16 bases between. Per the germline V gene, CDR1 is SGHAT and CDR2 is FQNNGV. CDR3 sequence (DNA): TGTGCCAGCAGCGCCCGGACAGCAACGTACCAAGAGACCCAGTACTTC. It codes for CASSARTATYQETQYF. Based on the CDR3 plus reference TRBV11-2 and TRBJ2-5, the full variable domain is EAGVAQSPRYKIIEKRQSVAFWCNPISGHATLYWYQQILGQGPKLLIQFQNNGVVDDSQLPKDRFSAERLKGVDSTLKIQPAKLEDSAVYLCASSARTATYQETQYFGPGTRLLVL.

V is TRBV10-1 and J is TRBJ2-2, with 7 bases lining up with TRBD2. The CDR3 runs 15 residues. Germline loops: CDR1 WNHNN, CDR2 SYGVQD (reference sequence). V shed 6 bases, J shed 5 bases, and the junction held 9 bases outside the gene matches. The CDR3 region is CASRGGVPGTGELFF. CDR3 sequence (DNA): TGCGCCAGCAGGGGGGGGGTCCCAGGGACCGGGGAGCTGTTTTTT.

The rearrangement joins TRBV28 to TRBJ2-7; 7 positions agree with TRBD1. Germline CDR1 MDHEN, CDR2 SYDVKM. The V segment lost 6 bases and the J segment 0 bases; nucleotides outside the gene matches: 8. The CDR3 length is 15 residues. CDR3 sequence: CASSVLTGSSYEQYF. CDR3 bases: TGTGCCAGCAGCGTTTTGACAGGGAGCTCCTACGAGCAGTACTTC.

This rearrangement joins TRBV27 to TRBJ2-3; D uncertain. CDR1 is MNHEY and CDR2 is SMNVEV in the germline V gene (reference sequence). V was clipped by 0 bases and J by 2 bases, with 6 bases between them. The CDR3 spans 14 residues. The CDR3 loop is CASSLSGPTDTQYF. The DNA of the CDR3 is TGTGCCAGCAGTTTATCCGGCCCCACAGATACGCAGTATTTT.